These 14 T cell receptor beta chains were sequenced from one sample in a study of T-cell memory formation after mild COVID-19. From the 5' RACE reads, TCRdb called clonotypes with MiXCR, one entry per CDR3 protein. The table has 250,000 to 300,000 distinct CDR3 sequences, about a sixth seen once. The sequenced sample consisted of PBMCs or a T cell subset sorted from them (not recorded which). These receptor sequences come from a man aged 18 to 29 who had mild COVID-19 (a few samples of this study predate the infection). Cell type and time point are not known.

This clonotype turned up a few times. The J gene is TRBJ2-7, the V gene TRBV3-1; tentatively, D is TRBD1 or TRBD2 (7 bases each). The length of the CDR3 is 15 residues. Germline V gene lookup returns CDR1 LGHDT and CDR2 YNNKEL (reference sequence). Trimming removed 1 base at V and 2 bases at J, with 12 bases between. CDR3 DNA: TGTGCCAGCAGCCAAGGGGCAGGGGGGGCCTACGAGCAGTACTTC. It is translated as CASSQGAGGAYEQYF.

This clonotype was counted a few times. This chain uses TRBV28 with TRBJ2-7, with 9 bases lining up with TRBD1. The V and J ends lost 6 bases and 3 bases, in that order; junction bases with no gene match: 15. Per germline, CDR1 MDHEN and CDR2 SYDVKM. This CDR3 is built from 17 residues. The CDR3 reads CASSPTIGTGIYYEQYV. Here the CDR3 DNA reads TGTGCCAGCAGCCCAACAATCGGGACAGGGATCTACTACGAGCAGTACGTC.

The table lists this clonotype with many counts. V usage is TRBV7-9 and J usage is TRBJ1-1, with 9 positions matching TRBD1. CDR3 size: 14 residues. Per germline, CDR1 SEHNR and CDR2 FQNEAQ (reference sequence). J was trimmed by 1 base and V by 4 bases; bases with no gene match: 1. CDR3 sequence: CASSWTGANTEAFF. CDR3 bases: TGTGCCAGCAGCTGGACAGGGGCGAACACTGAAGCTTTCTTT.

This clonotype turned up a few times. This chain joins TRBV7-3 and TRBJ1-5, with TRBD1 matching over 9 bases. Trimming at V came to 5 bases and at J to 4 bases, leaving 6 bases not matched to a gene. Looked up from germline, CDR1 is SGHTA and CDR2 is FQGTGA. This CDR3 has 15 amino acids. CDR3 DNA sequence: TGTGCCAGCAGCGCTACCGGGACAGGGAATCAGCCCCAGCATTTT. This gives the protein CASSATGTGNQPQHF.

This clonotype has just a few counts. CDR3: CASSFRGVDNEQFF. For the CDR3, the DNA is TGTGCCAGCAGCTTTCGGGGGGTCGACAATGAGCAGTTCTTC. The J gene is TRBJ2-1, the V gene TRBV5-6, with TRBD2 identical over 7 bases. Trimming removed 2 bases from V and 5 bases from J; junction bases left unmatched: 4. This CDR3 has 14 amino acids. Germline V gene lookup returns CDR1 SGHDT and CDR2 YYEEEE.

This clonotype was recorded a few times. Compared with germline, one end of the junction differs, possibly owing to a read error. The chain joins TRBV7-9 to TRBJ2-3; 11 bases match TRBD2. The CDR3 totals 14 residues. Germline V lookup: CDR1 SEHNR, CDR2 FQNEAQ (reference sequence). CDR3 nucleotides: TGTGCCAGCAGCATAGCGGGGGGGCAGGATACGCAGTATTTT. It specifies CASSIAGGQDTQYF.

This clonotype turned up a few times. The chain carries TRBV29-1 and TRBJ1-4; D is uncertain. In germline, CDR1 is SQVTM, CDR2 ANQGSEA. The CDR3 totals 11 residues. V lost 4 bases to trimming and J lost 0 bases, with 0 bases between them. CDR3 nucleotides: TGCAGCGTTGCAACTAATGAAAAACTGTTTTTT. This gives the protein CSVATNEKLFF.

This chain connects TRBV5-4 to TRBJ2-5; TRBD2 aligns across 8 bases. CDR1 and CDR2 from the germline V gene are SGHNT and YYREEE (reference sequence). The CDR3 runs to 15 residues. V shed 2 bases and J 5 bases; nucleotides not matched to a gene: 8. The CDR3 is CASSFFGGAVETQYF. The CDR3 nucleotides are TGTGCCAGCAGCTTTTTCGGGGGGGCGGTTGAGACCCAGTACTTC.

This clonotype came up many times. J is TRBJ1-1 and V is TRBV7-8, with D uncertain. The CDR3 has 13 residues. Germline CDR1 SGHVS, CDR2 FQNEAQ. Trimming took off 3 bases at V and 1 base at J, with 6 bases between the two ends. CDR3 coding DNA: TGTGCCAGCAGCTTCGGACCGAACACTGAAGCTTTCTTT. It yields the protein CASSFGPNTEAFF. The whole variable domain, filled in from reference TRBV7-8 and TRBJ1-1, reads GAGVSQSPRYKVAKRGQDVALRCDPISGHVSLFWYQQALGQGPEFLTYFQNEAQLDKSGLPSDRFFAERPEGSVSTLKIQRTQQEDSAVYLCASSFGPNTEAFFGQGTRLTVV.

The V and J genes are TRBV7-2 and TRBJ2-5; D uncertain. Trimming took off 1 base at V and 5 bases at J, with 5 bases between the two ends. The CDR3 is 12 amino acids. CDR1 is SGHTA, CDR2 FQGNSA, per germline. CDR3 loop: CASSLERETQYF. Here the CDR3 DNA reads TGTGCCAGCAGCTTAGAACGCGAGACCCAGTACTTC.

This clonotype appeared a few times. The chain combines TRBV12-3 or TRBV12-4 with TRBJ1-6; D gene unclear. The V and J ends lost 3 bases and 7 bases respectively, with 10 bases between them. The CDR3 has 14 residues. The CDR3 DNA is TGTGCCAGCAGTTTTCAGGACGTCAATTCACCCCTCCACTTT. Its translation is CASSFQDVNSPLHF.

This clonotype was counted between two and nine times. The V and J genes are TRBV12-3 or TRBV12-4 and TRBJ1-1, with a tentative D call TRBD1 (5 bases). V lost 7 bases and J lost 6, with 12 bases in between. The CDR3 has 12 amino acids. The CDR3 protein is CASTPDSPEAFF. CDR3 coding DNA: TGTGCCAGCACCCCCGACAGCCCTGAAGCTTTCTTT.

The CDR3 nucleotides read TGCGCCAGCAGCCCCCGTAGGGAAGGCAATGAGCAGTTCTTC. Translation: CASSPRREGNEQFF. This chain connects TRBV5-1 to TRBJ2-1, with D unclear. V lost 4 bases to trimming and J lost 6 bases, with 14 bases between them. The CDR3 sequence is 14 residues long. The germline V gene encodes CDR1 SGHRS and CDR2 YFSETQ.

This clonotype showed up many times. V gene TRBV6-2 or TRBV6-3 combines with J gene TRBJ2-7; TRBD1 might be the D (6 bases). V dropped 0 bases and J dropped 2 bases, with 17 bases sitting between them. This CDR3 comprises 17 residues. Germline CDR1 is MNHEY and CDR2 is SVGEGT. As DNA, the CDR3 is TGTGCCAGCAGTTACTCGATCGGCCAGGGGCATACCTACGAGCAGTACTTC. Translating gives CASSYSIGQGHTYEQYF.